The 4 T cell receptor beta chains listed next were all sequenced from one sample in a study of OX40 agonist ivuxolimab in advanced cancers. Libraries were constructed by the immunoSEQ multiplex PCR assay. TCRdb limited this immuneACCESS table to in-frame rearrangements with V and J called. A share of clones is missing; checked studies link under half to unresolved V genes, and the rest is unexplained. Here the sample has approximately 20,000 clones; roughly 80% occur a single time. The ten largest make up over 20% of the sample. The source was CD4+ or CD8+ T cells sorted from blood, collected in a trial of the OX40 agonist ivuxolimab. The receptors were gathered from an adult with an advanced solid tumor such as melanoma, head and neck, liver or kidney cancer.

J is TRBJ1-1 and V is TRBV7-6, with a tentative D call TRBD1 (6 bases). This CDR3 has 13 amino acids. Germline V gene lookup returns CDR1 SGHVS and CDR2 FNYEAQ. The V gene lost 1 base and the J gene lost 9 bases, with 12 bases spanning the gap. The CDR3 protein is CASSLGGGGQAFF. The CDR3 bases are TGTGCCAGCAGCTTAGGGGGCGGGGGCCAAGCTTTCTTT.

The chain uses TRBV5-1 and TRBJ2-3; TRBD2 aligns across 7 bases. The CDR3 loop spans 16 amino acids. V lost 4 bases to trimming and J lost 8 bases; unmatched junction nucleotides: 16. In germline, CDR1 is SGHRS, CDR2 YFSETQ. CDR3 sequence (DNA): TGCGCCAGCAGCCTTGCGGGGGACCCCGCCGCAGGTACGCAGTATTTT. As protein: CASSLAGDPAAGTQYF. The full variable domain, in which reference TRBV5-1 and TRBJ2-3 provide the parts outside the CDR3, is KAGVTQTPRYLIKTRGQQVTLSCSPISGHRSVSWYQQTPGQGLQFLFEYFSETQRNKGNFPGRFSGRQFSNSRSEMNVSTLELGDSALYLCASSLAGDPAAGTQYFGPGTRLTVL.

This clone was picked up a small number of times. CDR3 residues: CASSALAGGYNEQFF. As DNA, the CDR3 is TGTGCCAGCAGTGCTCTAGCGGGGGGTTACAATGAGCAGTTCTTC. J is TRBJ2-1 and V is TRBV27; 11 nucleotides line up with TRBD2. Looked up from germline, CDR1 is MNHEY and CDR2 is SMNVEV (reference sequence). V lost 5 bases and J lost 4; bases outside the gene matches: 4. This CDR3 comprises 15 residues.

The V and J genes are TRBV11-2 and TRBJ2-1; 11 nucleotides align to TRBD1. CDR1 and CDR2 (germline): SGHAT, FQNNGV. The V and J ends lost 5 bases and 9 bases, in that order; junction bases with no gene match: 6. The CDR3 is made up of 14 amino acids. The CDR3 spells CASSRPGTGGEQFF. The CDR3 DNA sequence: TGTGCCAGCAGCCGACCCGGGACAGGGGGTGAGCAGTTCTTC. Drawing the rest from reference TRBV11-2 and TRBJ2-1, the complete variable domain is EAGVAQSPRYKIIEKRQSVAFWCNPISGHATLYWYQQILGQGPKLLIQFQNNGVVDDSQLPKDRFSAERLKGVDSTLKIQPAKLEDSAVYLCASSRPGTGGEQFFGPGTRLTVL.